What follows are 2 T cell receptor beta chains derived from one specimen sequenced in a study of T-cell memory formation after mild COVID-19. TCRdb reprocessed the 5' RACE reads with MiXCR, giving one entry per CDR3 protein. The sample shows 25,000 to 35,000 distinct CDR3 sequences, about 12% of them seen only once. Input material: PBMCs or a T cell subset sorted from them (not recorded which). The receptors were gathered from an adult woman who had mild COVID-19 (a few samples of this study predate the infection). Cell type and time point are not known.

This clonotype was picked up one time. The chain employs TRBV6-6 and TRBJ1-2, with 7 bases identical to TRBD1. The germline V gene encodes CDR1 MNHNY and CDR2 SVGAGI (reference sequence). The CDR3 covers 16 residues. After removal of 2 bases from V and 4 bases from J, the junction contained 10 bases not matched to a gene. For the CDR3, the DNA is TGTGCCAGCAGTTACAATTCAGGGGGGGATGCCTATGGCTACACCTTC. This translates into CASSYNSGGDAYGYTF.

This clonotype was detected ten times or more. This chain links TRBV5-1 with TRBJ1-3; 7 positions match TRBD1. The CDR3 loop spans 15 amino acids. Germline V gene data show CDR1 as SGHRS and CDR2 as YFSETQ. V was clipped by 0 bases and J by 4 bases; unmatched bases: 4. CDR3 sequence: CASSLEGGTGNTIYF. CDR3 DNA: TGCGCCAGCAGCTTGGAAGGGGGCACCGGAAACACCATATATTTT.